The text below deals with one T cell receptor beta chain. Antigen specificity is unknown. The record originates from a study of Ad26.COV2.S vaccination and SARS-CoV-2 variants. Findings and limits, study-wide: TCR breadth and depth estimates may have understated total T cell responses. Similar non-spike TCR breadth was observed in recipients of vaccine and of placebo.

Profiled with immunoSEQ multiplex PCR; TCRdb holds only in-frame clones, not every one. This table holds around 310,000 clones, 75% to 90% found once. Treatment described: some 20 received Ad26.COV2.S at low or high dose, single or two shots; 5 received placebo; per-sample allocation not given. Repertoires come from day 63 after the first vaccine or placebo injection. SARS-CoV-2 spike from the Wuhan strain was encoded by the vaccine, an Ad26 vector. This TCR came from a person aged 18-60 years who received the Ad26.COV2.S COVID-19 vaccine or a placebo. Sequenced here: peripheral blood, sampled in a trial of Ad26.COV2.S vaccine versus placebo.

In DNA form, the CDR3 reads TGTGCCAGCAGCCCGACAGTCCACGGTGGCTCTGGAAACACCATATATTTT. Translating gives CASSPTVHGGSGNTIYF. The chain joins TRBV7-2 to TRBJ1-3, with D possibly TRBD1 on 5 matching bases. Germline CDR1 SGHTA, CDR2 FQGNSA. The CDR3 runs to 17 residues. V was trimmed by 5 bases and J by 0 bases, leaving 17 bases between them.